The TCR beta chain under discussion was sequenced for a study of blood T cell repertoires in COVID-19 (TCRdb year 2020). Regarding the study in general: Samples from collaborators originated in the United States, Italy and Spain and spanned both the acute and convalescent phases of COVID-19. The prospective study material was composed of cDNA or gDNA derived from T cells, B-cell-depleted T cells, or PBMCs. The dataset comprised deeply sampled blood TCRbeta repertoires from subjects exposed to, actively infected with, or recovered from COVID-19. The repertoires were released in a freely available public database intended as a resource for research on the immune response to SARS-CoV-2. The samples were drawn from the first 160 participants of the ongoing ImmuneRACE study and from 1,254 subjects provided by 6 global collaborators. A de-identified subject ID, COVID-19 status, age in years and sex were almost always included in the sample metadata. Where HLA class I and class II types were available, the types were taken from metadata supplied by the sample provider, not from assay-based typing.

In regard to this clone: The target of this receptor is not known. There are no base qualities to consult, and no much larger clone falls within one base.

Points the paper makes about the study in general: The amount of clinical and demographic metadata varied by source and participant and was provided uncurated.

Each collaborating institution followed its own protocols to collect whole blood in K2EDTA tubes. For TCRbeta analysis, collaborators shipped samples as frozen whole blood, isolated PBMCs, or DNA extracted from either of those sample types. TCRbeta CDR3 regions were amplified from genomic DNA by means of the immunoSEQ Assay, a bias-controlled multiplex PCR. Per the original workflow: The number of nucleated cells in each sample was estimated by amplification of reference gene primers within the assay. To quantify the absolute abundance of each unique TCRbeta CDR3 rearrangement, sequence reads were collapsed and filtered. For each sample, productive Simpson clonality was calculated by taking the square root of Simpson's diversity index across productive rearrangements. TCRdb holds this immuneACCESS table with in-frame rearrangements only. Some clones are missing; in checked studies, unresolved V genes explain under half, and the rest has no known cause. The DNA was the basis for D and trimming; V, J and clone size are from that table. The sample table lists tens of thousands of clones, 80% to 85% of them with a count of one. The top ten constitute around 1.9% of the sample.

Per the germline V gene (reference sequence), LNHNV is the CDR1 and YYDKDF is the CDR2. The CDR3 spans 13 residues, from the cysteine through the phenylalanine. Only the CDR3 DNA stays, 39 bases, in frame from base 1. The junction shows trimming of 9 bases on V and 3 bases on J, plus 14 bases between the germline ends. The TCR comes from a woman aged 55-70 years with acute or convalescent COVID-19. The specimen sequenced was peripheral blood. The receptor chain draws on TRBV15 and TRBJ1-2; the D gene is possibly TRBD1, with 6 bases matching. DNA sequence: TGTGCCACAACCTCAGGACAGCACTATGGCTACACCTTC. Its translation reads: CATTSGQHYGYTF.